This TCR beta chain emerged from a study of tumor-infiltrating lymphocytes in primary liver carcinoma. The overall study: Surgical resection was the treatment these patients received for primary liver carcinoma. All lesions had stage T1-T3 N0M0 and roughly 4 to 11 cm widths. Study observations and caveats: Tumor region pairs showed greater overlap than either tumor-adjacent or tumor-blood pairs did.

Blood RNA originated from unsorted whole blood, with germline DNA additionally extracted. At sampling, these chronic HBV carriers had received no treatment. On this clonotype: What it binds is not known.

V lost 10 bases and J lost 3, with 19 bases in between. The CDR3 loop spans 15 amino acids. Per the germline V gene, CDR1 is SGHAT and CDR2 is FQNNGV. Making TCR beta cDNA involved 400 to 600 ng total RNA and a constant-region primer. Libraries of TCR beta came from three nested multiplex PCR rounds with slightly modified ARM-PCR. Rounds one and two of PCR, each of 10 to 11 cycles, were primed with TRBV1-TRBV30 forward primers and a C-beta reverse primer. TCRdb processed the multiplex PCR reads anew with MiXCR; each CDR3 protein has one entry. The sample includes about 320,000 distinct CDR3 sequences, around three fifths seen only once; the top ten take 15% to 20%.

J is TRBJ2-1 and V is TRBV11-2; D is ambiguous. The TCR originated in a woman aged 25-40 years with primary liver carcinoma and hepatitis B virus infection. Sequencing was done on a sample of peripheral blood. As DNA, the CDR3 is TGTGCCAACTGCTTAAATCAGCGACACTACAATGAGCAGTTCTTC. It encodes CANCLNQRHYNEQFF.